A single sample gave rise to the 7 T cell receptor beta chains below, sequenced in a study of cytomegalovirus exposure and HLA in healthy donors. PCR amplification relied on 60 Vbeta primers (plus 13 Jbeta primers). The repertoire was sequenced with immunoSEQ multiplex PCR; TCRdb's copy has only in-frame clones and lacks some. The table includes around 180,000 clones, about 80% detected once. Sample: PBMCs. The source is a woman aged 40 to 50 in good health and CMV-seronegative.

V is TRBV9 and J is TRBJ2-5, with TRBD2 identical over 7 bases. Germline V gene lookup returns CDR1 SGDLS and CDR2 YYNGEE. J lost 2 bases, V lost 0 bases, and 13 bases had no gene match. The CDR3 spans 18 residues. CDR3 protein: CASSVESGGVGGQETQYF. The CDR3 nucleotides read TGTGCCAGCAGCGTAGAGTCGGGAGGTGTGGGCGGACAAGAGACCCAGTACTTC.

The chain couples TRBV19 to TRBJ2-2, with D possibly TRBD1 on 6 matching bases. CDR1 is LNHDA, CDR2 SQIVND, per germline (reference sequence). With 3 bases removed from V and 4 bases from J, the gap between germline ends came to 9 bases. This CDR3 is built from 14 residues. The CDR3 region is CASSIPQGTGELFF. The CDR3 DNA follows: TGTGCCAGTAGTATTCCACAGGGCACCGGGGAGCTGTTTTTT. Together with reference TRBV19 and TRBJ2-2, the CDR3 gives the full variable domain: DGGITQSPKYLFRKEGQNVTLSCEQNLNHDAMYWYRQDPGQGLRLIYYSQIVNDFQKGDIAEGYSVSREKKESFPLTVTSAQKNPTAFYLCASSIPQGTGELFFGEGSRLTVL.

V and J are TRBV5-1 and TRBJ2-1; 7 bases align to TRBD1. J gave up 0 bases and V 4 bases, and 4 bases lay outside the gene matches. Germline loops: CDR1 SGHRS, CDR2 YFSETQ. The CDR3 totals 15 residues. CDR3 amino acids: CASSTTGSSYNEQFF. The CDR3 nucleotides read TGCGCCAGCAGCACGACAGGGAGCTCCTACAATGAGCAGTTCTTC.

This clone is a singleton in its sample. The rearrangement uses TRBV7-6 and TRBJ1-2, with 7 bases identical to TRBD1. The J segment lost 6 bases and the V segment lost 5 bases, leaving 12 bases of the junction unmatched. The CDR3 consists of 15 residues. Germline V gene data show CDR1 as SGHVS and CDR2 as FNYEAQ. CDR3 sequence reads: CASSGYRGALNGYTF. CDR3 bases: TGTGCCAGCAGCGGATACAGGGGCGCGCTAAATGGCTACACCTTC.

About this clone: Other DNA sequences in the same sample also yield this CDR3. This sequence joins TRBV11-3 and TRBJ2-2; 9 bases align to TRBD1. V gave up 5 bases and J gave up 2 bases; unmatched junction bases: 3. The CDR3 loop spans 15 amino acids. Germline loops: CDR1 SGHNT, CDR2 YENEEA. The CDR3 sequence: CASSRTGANTGELFF. Written as DNA, the CDR3 is TGTGCCAGCAGCCGGACAGGGGCCAACACCGGGGAGCTGTTTTTT.

The gene calls are TRBV19 and TRBJ2-6, with D hard to call. Between the trimmed V and J ends, which lost 6 bases and 0 bases, there was a span of 12 bases. Per germline, CDR1 LNHDA and CDR2 SQIVND (reference sequence). The CDR3 length is 16 residues. CDR3 bases: TGTGCCAGTAGAGCGCACCTCGGCTCTGGGGCCAACGTCCTGACTTTC. This codes for CASRAHLGSGANVLTF.

This sequence joins TRBV7-3 and TRBJ2-1, with D maybe TRBD2 (7 bases). V was shortened by 0 bases and J by 3 bases, with 9 bases between the two germline ends. This CDR3 is 15 amino acids long. Looked up from germline, CDR1 is SGHTA and CDR2 is FQGTGA. Here the CDR3 DNA reads TGTGCCAGCAGCTTAACAAGGGGGGGCTACAATGAGCAGTTCTTC. Residues: CASSLTRGGYNEQFF.